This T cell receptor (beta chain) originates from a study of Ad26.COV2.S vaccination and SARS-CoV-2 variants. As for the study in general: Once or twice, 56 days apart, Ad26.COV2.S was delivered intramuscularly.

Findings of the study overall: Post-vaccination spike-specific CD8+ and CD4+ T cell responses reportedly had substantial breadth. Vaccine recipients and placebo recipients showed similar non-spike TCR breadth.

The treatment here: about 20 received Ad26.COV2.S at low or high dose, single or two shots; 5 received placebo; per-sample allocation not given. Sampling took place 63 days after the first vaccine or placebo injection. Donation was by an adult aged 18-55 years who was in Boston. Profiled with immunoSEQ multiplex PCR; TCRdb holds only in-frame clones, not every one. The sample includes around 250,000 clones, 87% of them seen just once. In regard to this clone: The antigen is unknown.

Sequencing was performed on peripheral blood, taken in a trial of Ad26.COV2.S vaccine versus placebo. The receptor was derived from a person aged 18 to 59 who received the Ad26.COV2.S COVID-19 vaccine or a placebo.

This CDR3 reads CASRTSGGTDTQYF. The CDR3 nucleotides read TGTGCCAGCAGGACTAGCGGGGGCACAGATACGCAGTATTTT. The chain uses TRBV6-5 and TRBJ2-3, with 11 bases that match TRBD2. V shed 6 bases, J shed 1 base, and the junction held 0 bases outside the gene matches. The germline gives CDR1 MNHEY, CDR2 SVGAGI. This CDR3 has 14 amino acids.